The T cell receptor (beta chain) under discussion was sequenced for a study of blood T cell repertoires in COVID-19. The data were produced by immunoSEQ multiplex PCR, yet TCRdb's version contains in-frame clones alone and is incomplete. The sample has some 100,000 clones; around four fifths are singletons. The sequencing sample was made of peripheral blood. This TCR derives from an older woman with acute or convalescent COVID-19.

CDR3 DNA sequence: TGTGCCAGCAGTTCACTCAGGGACAGGATAGGGACCCAGCATTTT. It translates to CASSSLRDRIGTQHF. The V gene is TRBV28, the J gene TRBJ1-5, with 8 bases identical to TRBD1. CDR1 is MDHEN, CDR2 SYDVKM, per germline. CDR3 size: 15 residues. V was clipped by 4 bases and J by 11 bases; unmatched bases: 13. The full variable domain, in which reference TRBV28 and TRBJ1-5 provide the parts outside the CDR3, is DVKVTQSSRYLVKRTGEKVFLECVQDMDHENMFWYRQDPGLGLRLIYFSYDVKMKEKGDIPEGYSVSREKKERFSLILESASTNQTSMYLCASSSLRDRIGTQHFGDGTRLSIL.